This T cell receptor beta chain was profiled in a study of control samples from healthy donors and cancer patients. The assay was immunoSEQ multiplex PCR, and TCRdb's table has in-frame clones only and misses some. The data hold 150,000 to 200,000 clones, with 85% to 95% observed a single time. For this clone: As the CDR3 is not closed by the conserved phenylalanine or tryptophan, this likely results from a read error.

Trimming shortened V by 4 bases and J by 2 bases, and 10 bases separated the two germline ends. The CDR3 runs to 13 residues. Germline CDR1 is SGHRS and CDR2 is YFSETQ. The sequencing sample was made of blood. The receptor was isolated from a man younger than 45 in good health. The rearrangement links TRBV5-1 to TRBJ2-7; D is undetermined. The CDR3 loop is CASSAGRAYEQYL. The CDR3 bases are TGCGCCAGCAGCGCAGGACGGGCCTACGAGCAGTACCTC.